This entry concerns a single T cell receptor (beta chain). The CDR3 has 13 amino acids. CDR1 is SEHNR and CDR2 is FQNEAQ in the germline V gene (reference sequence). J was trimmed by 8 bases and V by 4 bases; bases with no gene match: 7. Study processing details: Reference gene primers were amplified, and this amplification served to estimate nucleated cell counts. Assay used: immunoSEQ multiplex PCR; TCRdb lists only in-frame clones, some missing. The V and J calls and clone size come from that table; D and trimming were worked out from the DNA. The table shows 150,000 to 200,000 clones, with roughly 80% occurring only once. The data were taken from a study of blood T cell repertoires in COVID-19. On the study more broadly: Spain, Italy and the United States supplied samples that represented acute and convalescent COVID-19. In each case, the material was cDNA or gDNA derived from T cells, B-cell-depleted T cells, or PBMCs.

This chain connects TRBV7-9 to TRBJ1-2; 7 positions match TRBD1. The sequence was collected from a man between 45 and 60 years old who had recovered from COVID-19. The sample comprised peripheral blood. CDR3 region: CASSSKGARGYTF. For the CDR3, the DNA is TGTGCCAGCAGCTCGAAGGGGGCTCGGGGCTACACCTTC.